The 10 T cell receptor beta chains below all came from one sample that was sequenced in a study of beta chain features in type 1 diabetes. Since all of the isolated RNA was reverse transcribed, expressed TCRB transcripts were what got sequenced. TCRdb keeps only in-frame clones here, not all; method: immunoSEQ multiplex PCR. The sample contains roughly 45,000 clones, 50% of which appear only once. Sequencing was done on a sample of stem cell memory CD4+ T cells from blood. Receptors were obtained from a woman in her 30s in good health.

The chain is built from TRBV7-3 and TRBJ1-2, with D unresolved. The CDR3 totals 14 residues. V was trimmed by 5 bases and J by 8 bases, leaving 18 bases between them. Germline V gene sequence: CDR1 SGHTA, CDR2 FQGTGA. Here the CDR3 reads CASSPQVRSGGYTF. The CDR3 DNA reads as TGTGCCAGCAGCCCCCAAGTTCGTTCGGGAGGCTACACCTTC.

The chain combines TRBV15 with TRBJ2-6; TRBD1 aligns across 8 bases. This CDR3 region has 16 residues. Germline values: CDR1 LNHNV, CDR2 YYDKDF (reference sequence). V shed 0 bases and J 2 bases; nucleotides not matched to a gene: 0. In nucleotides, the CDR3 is TGTGCCACCAGCAGAGAACAGGGGGCTGGGGCCAACGTCCTGACTTTC. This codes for CATSREQGAGANVLTF.

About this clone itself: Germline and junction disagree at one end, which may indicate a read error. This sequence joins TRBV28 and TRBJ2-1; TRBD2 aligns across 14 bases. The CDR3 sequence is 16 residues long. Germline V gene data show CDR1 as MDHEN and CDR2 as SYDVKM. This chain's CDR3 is CASSLLGLAGVNGQFF. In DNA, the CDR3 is TGTGCCAGCAGTTTATTGGGACTAGCGGGAGTTAATGGGCAGTTCTTC.

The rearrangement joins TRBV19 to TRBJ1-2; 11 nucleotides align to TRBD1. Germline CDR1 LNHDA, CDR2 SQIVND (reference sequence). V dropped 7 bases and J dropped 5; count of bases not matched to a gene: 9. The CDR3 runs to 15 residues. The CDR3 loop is CASTAGQGARYGYTF. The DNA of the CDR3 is TGTGCCAGTACCGCAGGACAGGGGGCGCGGTATGGCTACACCTTC.

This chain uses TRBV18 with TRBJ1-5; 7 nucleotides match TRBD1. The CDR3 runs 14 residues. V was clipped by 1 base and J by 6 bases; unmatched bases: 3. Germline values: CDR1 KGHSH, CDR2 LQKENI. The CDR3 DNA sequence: TGTGCCAGCTCACCACAGGGGGCTATTCAGCCCCAGCATTTT. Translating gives CASSPQGAIQPQHF.

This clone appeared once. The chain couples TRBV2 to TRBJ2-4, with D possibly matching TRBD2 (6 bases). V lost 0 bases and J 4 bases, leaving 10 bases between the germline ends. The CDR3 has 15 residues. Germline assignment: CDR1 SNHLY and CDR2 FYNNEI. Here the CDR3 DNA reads TGTGCCAGCAGTGAAGCGGGAGGCCCGAAAAACATTCAGTACTTC. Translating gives CASSEAGGPKNIQYF.

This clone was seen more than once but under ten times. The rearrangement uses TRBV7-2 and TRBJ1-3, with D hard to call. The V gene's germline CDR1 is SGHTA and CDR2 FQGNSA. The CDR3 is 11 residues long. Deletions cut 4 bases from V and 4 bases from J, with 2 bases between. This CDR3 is CASSSGNTIYF. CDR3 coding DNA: TGTGCCAGCAGCTCAGGAAACACCATATATTTT.

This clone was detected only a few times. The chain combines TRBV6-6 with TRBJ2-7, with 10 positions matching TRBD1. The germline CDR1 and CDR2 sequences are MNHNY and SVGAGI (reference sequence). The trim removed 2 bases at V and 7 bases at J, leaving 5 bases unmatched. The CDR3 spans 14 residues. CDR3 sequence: CASSYEDRGFEQYF. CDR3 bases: TGTGCCAGCAGTTACGAGGACAGGGGGTTTGAGCAGTACTTC.

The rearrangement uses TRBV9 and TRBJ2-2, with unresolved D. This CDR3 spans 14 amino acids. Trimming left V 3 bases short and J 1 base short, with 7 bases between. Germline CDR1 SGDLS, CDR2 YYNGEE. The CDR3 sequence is CASSGRLNTGELFF. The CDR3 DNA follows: TGTGCCAGCAGCGGGAGACTGAACACCGGGGAGCTGTTTTTT.

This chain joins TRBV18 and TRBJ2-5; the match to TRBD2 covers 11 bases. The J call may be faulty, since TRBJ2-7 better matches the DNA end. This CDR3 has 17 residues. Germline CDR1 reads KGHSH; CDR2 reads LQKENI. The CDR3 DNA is TGTGCCAGCTCATCCGGCCTGGGGACTAGCGGACCCTACGAGCAGTACTTC. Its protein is CASSSGLGTSGPYEQYF.